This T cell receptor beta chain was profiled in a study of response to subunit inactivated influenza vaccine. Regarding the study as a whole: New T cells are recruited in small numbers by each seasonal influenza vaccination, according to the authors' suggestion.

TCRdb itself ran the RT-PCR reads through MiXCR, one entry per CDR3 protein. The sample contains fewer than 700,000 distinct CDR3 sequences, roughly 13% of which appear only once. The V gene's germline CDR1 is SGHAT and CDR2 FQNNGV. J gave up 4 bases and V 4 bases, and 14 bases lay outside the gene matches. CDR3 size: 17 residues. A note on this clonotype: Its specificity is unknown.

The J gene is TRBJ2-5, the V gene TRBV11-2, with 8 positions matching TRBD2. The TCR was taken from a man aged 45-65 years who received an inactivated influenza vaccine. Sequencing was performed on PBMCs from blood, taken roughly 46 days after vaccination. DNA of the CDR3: TGTGCCAGCAGCTCTTTAAGGTTGGGACTAGGGGGAGAGACCCAGTACTTC. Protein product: CASSSLRLGLGGETQYF.